A single sample is the source of the 10 T cell receptor beta chains below, sequenced in a study of blood T cell repertoires in COVID-19. Measured with immunoSEQ multiplex PCR; TCRdb has only the in-frame clones, and not every one. In the table there are tens of thousands of clones, around 80% of which are singletons. Sequencing used peripheral blood. These receptors originate from a human donor in a cohort sampled during active COVID-19.

The chain links TRBV5-1 to TRBJ2-1, with 7 bases that match TRBD2. Unmatched junction bases numbered 8, after V lost 4 bases and J lost 1 base. This CDR3 contains 16 residues. Germline V gene data show CDR1 as SGHRS and CDR2 as YFSETQ. CDR3 bases: TGCGCCAGCAGCGGCGGGGGTCCGGGGTCCTACAATGAGCAGTTCTTC. Translated, it gives CASSGGGPGSYNEQFF.

The CDR3 DNA follows: TGTGCCAGCAGCGAGTACCGACAGACACAAGAGACCCAGTACTTC. Its protein product is CASSEYRQTQETQYF. The V and J genes are TRBV2 and TRBJ2-5, with D perhaps matching TRBD1 (5 bases). The CDR3 runs to 15 residues. The V end was cut by 6 bases, the J end by 2 bases, with 16 bases between. The V gene's germline CDR1 is SNHLY and CDR2 FYNNEI.

The chain links TRBV27 to TRBJ1-6; D gene unclear. The CDR3 has 13 residues. The V and J ends lost 4 bases and 10 bases respectively, with 11 bases between them. Germline values: CDR1 MNHEY, CDR2 SMNVEV (reference sequence). CDR3 protein: CASSSQYLSPLHF. For the CDR3, the DNA is TGTGCCAGCAGTTCCCAATACCTATCACCCCTCCACTTT.

The chain employs TRBV18 and TRBJ2-5; 7 positions match TRBD1. From germline, CDR1 is KGHSH and CDR2 LQKENI. V lost 2 bases, J lost 2 bases, and 2 bases stayed unmatched. This CDR3 is built from 14 residues. The DNA for the CDR3 is TGTGCCAGCTCACCAACGACAGGGCAAGAGACCCAGTACTTC. Translated, it gives CASSPTTGQETQYF.

The V and J genes are TRBV18 and TRBJ2-5; possibly TRBD1 for D (6 bases). With 1 base removed from V and 5 bases from J, the gap between germline ends came to 17 bases. Germline V CDR1 and CDR2: KGHSH, LQKENI. The CDR3 covers 16 residues. The CDR3 region is CASSPQEIQGIETQYF. CDR3 nucleotides: TGTGCCAGCTCACCACAGGAGATACAGGGTATTGAGACCCAGTACTTC.

V gene TRBV28 combines with J gene TRBJ1-1; D possibly corresponds to TRBD1 (6 bases). V was trimmed by 7 bases and J by 11 bases, leaving 20 bases between them. The CDR3 is made up of 13 amino acids. The germline V gene encodes CDR1 MDHEN and CDR2 SYDVKM. The CDR3 nucleotides read TGTGCCAGCACCAGGTGGGGGCGCGCGTGGGCTTTCTTT. This translates into CASTRWGRAWAFF.

The V and J genes are TRBV7-2 and TRBJ2-2, with 7 bases lining up with TRBD2. The germline V gene encodes CDR1 SGHTA and CDR2 FQGNSA. V dropped 1 base and J dropped 6; count of bases not matched to a gene: 5. The CDR3 consists of 15 residues. The CDR3 sequence: CASSLVRGDAGELFF. The CDR3 coding sequence is TGTGCCAGCAGCTTAGTCCGGGGGGATGCCGGGGAGCTGTTTTTT.

The V call is TRBV2, the J call TRBJ2-5, with no clear D. Germline V gene lookup returns CDR1 SNHLY and CDR2 FYNNEI. This CDR3 spans 12 amino acids. V was trimmed by 11 bases and J by 5 bases, leaving 15 bases between them. CDR3 sequence reads: CAFSETLETQYF. The CDR3 nucleotides read TGTGCCTTTTCCGAGACTCTTGAGACCCAGTACTTC.

The chain is built from TRBV28 and TRBJ2-5; 8 nucleotides agree with TRBD2. Germline CDR1 is MDHEN and CDR2 is SYDVKM. The CDR3 has 14 amino acids. J gave up 5 bases and V 4 bases, and 6 bases lay outside the gene matches. The chain's CDR3 is CASSSGGAGETQYF. DNA of the CDR3: TGTGCCAGCAGTTCCGGGGGGGCCGGGGAGACCCAGTACTTC.

As to this clone: Germline is not matched at one junction end, which may reflect a read error. The rearrangement uses TRBV15 and TRBJ2-7; TRBD2 agrees at 9 bases. This CDR3 has 16 amino acids. CDR1 is LNHNV, CDR2 YYDKDF, per germline (reference sequence). CDR3 nucleotides: TGTGCCACCAGGAGAGGTAGTAGCGGGGGAACGGACGAGCAGTACTTC. Amino acid sequence: CATRRGSSGGTDEQYF. The full variable domain, with the rest looked up from reference TRBV15 and TRBJ2-7, is DAMVIQNPRYQVTQFGKPVTLSCSQTLNHNVMYWYQQKSSQAPKLLFHYYDKDFNNEADTPDNFQSRRPNTSFCFLDIRSPGLGDTAMYLCATRRGSSGGTDEQYFGPGTRLTVT.